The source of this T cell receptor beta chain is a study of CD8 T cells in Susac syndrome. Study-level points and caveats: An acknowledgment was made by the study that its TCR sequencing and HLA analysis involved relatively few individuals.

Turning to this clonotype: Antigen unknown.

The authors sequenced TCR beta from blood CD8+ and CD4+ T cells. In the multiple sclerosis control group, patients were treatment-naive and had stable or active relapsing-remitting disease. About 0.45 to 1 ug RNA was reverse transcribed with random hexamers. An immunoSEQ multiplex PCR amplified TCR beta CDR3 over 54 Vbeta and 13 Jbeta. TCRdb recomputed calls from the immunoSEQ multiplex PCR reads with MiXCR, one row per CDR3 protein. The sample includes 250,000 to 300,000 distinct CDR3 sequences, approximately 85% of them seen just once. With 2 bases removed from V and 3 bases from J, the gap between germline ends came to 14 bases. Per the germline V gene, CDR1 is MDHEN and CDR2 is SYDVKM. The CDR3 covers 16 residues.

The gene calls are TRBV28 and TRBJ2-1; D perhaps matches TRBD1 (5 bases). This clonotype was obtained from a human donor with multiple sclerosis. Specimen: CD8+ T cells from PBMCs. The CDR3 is CASSLGATSYYNEQFF. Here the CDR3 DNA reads TGTGCCAGCAGTTTAGGGGCCACCTCTTACTACAATGAGCAGTTCTTC. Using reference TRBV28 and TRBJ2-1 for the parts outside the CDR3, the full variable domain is DVKVTQSSRYLVKRTGEKVFLECVQDMDHENMFWYRQDPGLGLRLIYFSYDVKMKEKGDIPEGYSVSREKKERFSLILESASTNQTSMYLCASSLGATSYYNEQFFGPGTRLTVL.